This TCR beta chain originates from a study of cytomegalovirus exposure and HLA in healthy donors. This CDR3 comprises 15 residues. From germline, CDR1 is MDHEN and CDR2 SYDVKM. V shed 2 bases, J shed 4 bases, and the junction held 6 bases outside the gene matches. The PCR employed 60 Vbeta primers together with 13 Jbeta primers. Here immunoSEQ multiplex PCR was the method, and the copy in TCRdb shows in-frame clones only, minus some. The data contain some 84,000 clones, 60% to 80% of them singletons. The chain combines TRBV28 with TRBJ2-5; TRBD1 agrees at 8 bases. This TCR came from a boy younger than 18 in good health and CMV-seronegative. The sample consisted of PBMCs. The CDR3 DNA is TGTGCCAGCAGTTTACGACAGGGGTGGCGAGAGACCCAGTACTTC. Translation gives CASSLRQGWRETQYF. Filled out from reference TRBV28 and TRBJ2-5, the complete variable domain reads DVKVTQSSRYLVKRTGEKVFLECVQDMDHENMFWYRQDPGLGLRLIYFSYDVKMKEKGDIPEGYSVSREKKERFSLILESASTNQTSMYLCASSLRQGWRETQYFGPGTRLLVL.